These T cell receptor beta chains were read from a single sample in a study of T cell responses to AZD1222 COVID-19 vaccine. Sequencing was performed with immunoSEQ multiplex PCR; in TCRdb, only in-frame clones are kept and a portion is missing. The table has roughly 130,000 clones, around 90% seen once. The sequences come from peripheral blood, collected on day 0 of AZD1222 vaccination. All receptors come from an adult in good health. CDR3s include the opening cysteine and the closing phenylalanine or tryptophan. The order of the fields is clone size, CDR3 length, V gene, D gene, J gene, CDR3 protein, CDR3 DNA. The D gene is left open where the match is weak. For some rows the clone size is stated as once, few or many, or as a class when expanded; others skip it.

.	15	TRBV7-6	.	TRBJ1-4	CASSPEGGAFGKLFF	TGTGCCAGCAGCCCGGAGGGGGGGGCTTTCGGAAAACTGTTTTTT
.	15	TRBV30	TRBD2	TRBJ2-7	CAWSATWGGGYEQYF	TGTGCCTGGAGCGCAACATGGGGGGGAGGTTACGAGCAGTACTTC
.	13	TRBV2	.	TRBJ1-1	CASSLEGNTEAFF	TGTGCCAGCAGCTTGGAAGGGAACACTGAAGCTTTCTTT
.	21	TRBV27	TRBD2	TRBJ2-5	CASSLFGGGTAWSDHQETQYF	TGTGCCAGCAGTTTATTTGGCGGGGGGACCGCCTGGTCCGATCACCAAGAGACCCAGTACTTC
.	13	TRBV7-8	.	TRBJ1-2	CASSSTGYYGYTF	TGTGCCAGCAGCTCTACAGGATACTATGGCTACACCTTC
.	14	TRBV5-1	TRBD1	TRBJ2-3	CASSPGTATDTQYF	TGCGCCAGCAGCCCTGGGACAGCCACAGATACGCAGTATTTT
.	14	TRBV5-1	.	TRBJ2-7	CASRDFQGSYEQYF	TGCGCCAGTAGGGACTTTCAGGGCTCCTACGAGCAGTACTTC
.	13	TRBV7-2	.	TRBJ2-5	CASSPDPQETQYF	TGTGCCAGCAGCCCCGACCCACAAGAGACCCAGTACTTC
once	14	TRBV18	TRBD1	TRBJ2-7	CASSTGTGTIEQYF	TGTGCCAGCTCAACCGGGACAGGGACGATCGAGCAGTACTTC
.	14	TRBV5-1	TRBD1	TRBJ2-7	CASSPGDRVDEQYF	TGCGCCAGCAGCCCAGGGGACAGGGTTGACGAGCAGTACTTC
.	17	TRBV10-3	.	TRBJ2-3	CAISDPSGAGGTDTQYF	TGTGCCATCAGTGACCCTTCCGGGGCAGGGGGGACAGATACGCAGTATTTT
.	14	TRBV19	TRBD1	TRBJ1-2	CASSWGQRDYGYTF	TGTGCCAGTAGTTGGGGACAGAGAGACTATGGCTACACCTTC
.	15	TRBV7-3	.	TRBJ1-1	CASSLTRQVNTEAFF	TGTGCCAGCAGCTTAACGCGACAAGTGAACACTGAAGCTTTCTTT
.	13	TRBV19	TRBD2	TRBJ2-1	CASKRGALNEQFF	TGTGCCAGTAAGCGGGGGGCCCTCAATGAGCAGTTCTTC
.	14	TRBV11-2	.	TRBJ2-2	CASSPGMNTGELFF	TGTGCCAGCAGCCCCGGGATGAACACCGGGGAGCTGTTTTTT
.	15	TRBV27	TRBD1	TRBJ1-5	CASSPGTGYNQPQHF	TGTGCCAGCAGCCCCGGGACAGGGTACAATCAGCCCCAGCATTTT
.	15	TRBV5-1	TRBD1	TRBJ1-6	CASSVPGTDYSPLHF	TGCGCCAGCAGCGTTCCCGGGACAGACTATTCACCCCTCCACTTT
once	13	TRBV7-8	.	TRBJ1-1	CASSIQSATEAFF	TGTGCCAGCAGCATACAGTCAGCCACTGAAGCTTTCTTT
.	13	TRBV7-8	.	TRBJ2-3	CASSSTYKGTQYF	TGTGCCAGCAGCTCGACATACAAGGGAACGCAGTATTTT
once	12	TRBV12-3/TRBV12-4	.	TRBJ1-5	CASSANNQPQHF	TGTGCCAGCAGCGCGAACAATCAGCCCCAGCATTTT
.	14	TRBV19	.	TRBJ1-6	CASSGGTYNSPLHF	TGTGCCAGTAGTGGGGGCACCTATAATTCACCCCTCCACTTT
.	15	TRBV27	TRBD1	TRBJ1-2	CASRATGTGVGGYTF	TGTGCCAGCAGAGCAACCGGGACAGGGGTAGGTGGCTACACCTTC
.	13	TRBV7-3	TRBD1	TRBJ1-2	CASSQGAGGGYTF	TGTGCCAGCAGCCAGGGGGCAGGGGGTGGCTACACCTTC
.	15	TRBV7-9	.	TRBJ1-3	CASSGDPGAGNTIYF	TGTGCCAGCAGCGGGGACCCTGGGGCTGGAAACACCATATATTTT
.	14	TRBV15	.	TRBJ2-7	CATSRDRGSYEQYF	TGTGCCACCAGCAGAGATAGGGGCTCCTACGAGCAGTACTTC
.	11	TRBV19	.	TRBJ1-4	CASSIAEKLFF	TGTGCCAGTAGTATAGCTGAAAAACTGTTTTTT
few	16	TRBV7-3	TRBD2	TRBJ2-1	CASSLWAGDSYNEQFF	TGTGCCAGCAGCTTATGGGCGGGGGACTCCTACAATGAGCAGTTCTTC
.	15	TRBV5-1	.	TRBJ1-1	CASSLDRGANTEAFF	TGCGCCAGCAGCTTGGACCGAGGGGCGAACACTGAAGCTTTCTTT
few	16	TRBV6-2/TRBV6-3	.	TRBJ1-2	CASSPSGGIRNYGYTF	TGTGCCAGCAGTCCCTCCGGGGGGATAAGAAACTATGGCTACACCTTC
.	15	TRBV6-5	.	TRBJ2-2	CASRLEDQLTGELFF	TGTGCCAGCAGGCTAGAAGATCAGCTCACCGGGGAGCTGTTTTTT
.	14	TRBV5-4	.	TRBJ2-7	CASSLGEAPYEQYF	TGTGCCAGCAGCTTGGGAGAGGCACCCTACGAGCAGTACTTC
.	15	TRBV9	.	TRBJ1-1	CASSAAQGRNTEAFF	TGTGCCAGCAGCGCCGCACAGGGTAGGAACACTGAAGCTTTCTTT
.	14	TRBV27	TRBD2	TRBJ2-5	CASSPLREEETQYF	TGTGCCAGCAGTCCCCTCCGGGAGGAGGAGACCCAGTACTTC
.	15	TRBV6-5	TRBD1	TRBJ1-5	CASSLGGQGGQPQHF	TGTGCCAGCAGTTTGGGCGGACAGGGCGGGCAGCCCCAGCATTTT
.	13	TRBV30	.	TRBJ2-3	CAWNYPSVDTQYF	TGTGCCTGGAACTACCCTAGCGTGGATACGCAGTATTTT
.	14	TRBV28	TRBD1	TRBJ1-4	CASSSGQDNEKLFF	TGTGCCAGCAGTTCGGGACAGGATAATGAAAAACTGTTTTTT
few	17	TRBV27	.	TRBJ2-7	CASTLPGTSSPSYEQYF	TGTGCCAGCACCCTACCTGGGACGTCCAGCCCCTCCTACGAGCAGTACTTC
.	13	TRBV5-5	.	TRBJ2-5	CASSPMPEETQYF	TGTGCCAGCAGCCCGATGCCAGAAGAGACCCAGTACTTC
.	20	TRBV4-2	TRBD1	TRBJ2-3	CASSLPLLGRARGPTDTQYF	TGTGCCAGCAGCCTACCCCTTTTGGGAAGGGCCAGGGGGCCAACAGATACGCAGTATTTT
.	15	TRBV7-3	.	TRBJ2-3	CASSLYDRGTDTQYF	TGTGCCAGCAGCTTATATGACCGAGGCACAGATACGCAGTATTTT
.	14	TRBV5-1	TRBD2	TRBJ2-5	CASAAGASQETQYF	TGCGCCAGCGCAGCGGGGGCCTCCCAAGAGACCCAGTACTTC
few	14	TRBV10-3	.	TRBJ2-7	CAISAQLDGYEQYF	TGTGCCATCAGCGCCCAATTAGACGGCTACGAGCAGTACTTC
.	13	TRBV7-2	.	TRBJ2-1	CASSLRGAGEQFF	TGTGCCAGCAGCTTAAGAGGGGCGGGTGAGCAGTTCTTC
.	10	TRBV29-1	.	TRBJ1-2	CSVDGGGYTF	TGCAGCGTTGATGGGGGCGGCTACACCTTC
.	12	TRBV12-5	.	TRBJ1-1	CASGARGTEAFF	TGTGCTAGTGGTGCCAGGGGCACTGAAGCTTTCTTT
once	15	TRBV6-2/TRBV6-3	TRBD2	TRBJ2-5	CASSGVGAGEETQYF	TGTGCCAGCAGTGGCGTAGGAGCGGGGGAAGAGACCCAGTACTTC
.	18	TRBV28	TRBD2	TRBJ2-7	CASSPLGRGGRPLYEQYF	TGTGCCAGCAGTCCCCTGGGGCGGGGGGGGCGCCCGCTCTACGAGCAGTACTTC
.	17	TRBV7-2	TRBD2	TRBJ2-3	CASSWGLAGGTTDTQYF	TGTGCCAGCAGCTGGGGACTAGCGGGGGGGACCACAGATACGCAGTATTTT
.	14	TRBV2	TRBD1	TRBJ1-2	CASSEQGAPGGYTF	TGTGCCAGCAGTGAACAGGGGGCCCCAGGAGGCTACACCTTC
few	15	TRBV4-3	.	TRBJ1-5	CASSQDKGLNQPQHF	TGCGCCAGCAGCCAAGACAAGGGACTCAATCAGCCCCAGCATTTT
.	15	TRBV27	.	TRBJ2-6	CASSLNPSGANVLTF	TGTGCCAGCAGTTTAAACCCCTCTGGGGCCAACGTCCTGACTTTC
.	15	TRBV3-1/TRBV3-2	.	TRBJ1-3	CASSQDVGTGNTIYF	TGTGCCAGCAGCCAAGATGTGGGAACTGGAAACACCATATATTTT
once	15	TRBV28	.	TRBJ1-2	CASSSSPAGLDGYTF	TGTGCCAGCAGTTCCTCCCCCGCGGGCCTAGACGGCTACACCTTC
.	10	TRBV20-1	.	TRBJ2-7	CSVLSYEQYF	TGCAGTGTTCTCTCCTACGAGCAGTACTTC
once	17	TRBV4-1	.	TRBJ1-6	CASSQEGRGSGNSPLHF	TGCGCCAGCAGCCAAGAGGGCCGGGGTTCAGGTAATTCACCCCTCCACTTT